This entry features one T cell receptor (beta chain) sequence. Study processing details: Cell counts per sample came from amplifying reference gene primers. The assay was immunoSEQ multiplex PCR, and TCRdb's table has in-frame clones only and misses some. V, J and clone size derive from that table, while D and trimming were established from the DNA sequence. Here the sample spans tens of thousands of clones, roughly 90% being singletons. The entry originates in a study of blood T cell repertoires in COVID-19. Study-level background: The samples span acute and convalescent COVID-19 from the United States, Italy and Spain. PBMCs, B-cell-depleted T cells, or T cells provided the cDNA or gDNA that made up the material.

The CDR3 has 13 residues. Trimming shortened V by 4 bases and J by 1 base, and 7 bases separated the two germline ends. Germline lookup yields CDR1 SNHLY and CDR2 FYNNEI. Sequencing was performed on peripheral blood. The V and J genes are TRBV2 and TRBJ1-1; D is uncertain. The TCR comes from a male donor with acute or convalescent COVID-19. The CDR3 DNA follows: TGTGCCAGCAGTGCAAACGGGAACACTGAAGCTTTCTTT. Protein: CASSANGNTEAFF.